One and the same sample provided the 8 T cell receptor beta chains below, sequenced in a study of T cell repertoires in cytomegalovirus infection. TCRdb re-called the reads through MiXCR, storing one row per CDR3 protein. The sample records about 530,000 distinct CDR3 sequences, approximately 25% being singletons. The sequenced sample consisted of PBMCs. The source of these receptors is a human donor in good health (CMV status not recorded). Some clones in this sample may be carry-over from other donors' samples.

The gene calls are TRBV15 and TRBJ2-3; D is perhaps TRBD2 (5 bases). Trimming took off 1 base at V and 2 bases at J, with 13 bases between the two ends. The CDR3 loop spans 16 amino acids. Germline V gene lookup returns CDR1 LNHNV and CDR2 YYDKDF (reference sequence). CDR3: CATSRARVRYTDTQYF. In nucleotides, the CDR3 is TGTGCCACCAGCAGAGCGAGGGTCAGGTACACAGATACGCAGTATTTT.

The rearrangement uses TRBV10-3 and TRBJ1-2; D is unclear. V was clipped by 3 bases and J by 2 bases, with 7 bases between them. The germline V gene has CDR1 ENHRY and CDR2 SYGVKD. CDR3 length: 13 residues. CDR3 residues: CAISERENYGYTF. Here the CDR3 DNA reads TGTGCCATCAGTGAAAGAGAAAACTATGGCTACACCTTC.

This clonotype has only a few counts. This chain joins TRBV10-2 and TRBJ1-5; D is unresolved. In germline, CDR1 is WSHSY, CDR2 SAAADI. V shed 0 bases and J shed 6 bases, with 9 bases lying between them. The CDR3 runs to 14 residues. Written as DNA, the CDR3 is TGCGCCAGCAGTGAGTCGACTCGGGTTCAGCCCCAGCATTTT. It translates to CASSESTRVQPQHF.

This clonotype has more than one count but fewer than ten. The gene calls are TRBV12-3 or TRBV12-4 and TRBJ2-1; 8 nucleotides agree with TRBD2. CDR3 length: 14 residues. V shed 8 bases, J shed 0 bases, and the junction held 3 bases outside the gene matches. In DNA form, the CDR3 reads TGTGCCAGCCTAGCGGGCCACTCCTACAATGAGCAGTTCTTC. Protein: CASLAGHSYNEQFF.

This clonotype was seen a handful of times. This chain uses TRBV4-3 with TRBJ2-3, with 10 positions matching TRBD2. The CDR3 is 18 amino acids. V lost 0 bases and J lost 4; bases outside the gene matches: 10. Germline V gene sequence: CDR1 LGHNA, CDR2 YSLEER. CDR3 sequence (DNA): TGCGCCAGCAGCCAAGAAGCCAGGTCTAGCGGGAGCTCAGATACGCAGTATTTT. Translating it yields CASSQEARSSGSSDTQYF.

The genes are TRBV19 and TRBJ1-2; unclear D gene. V was pared by 6 bases and J by 7 bases, with 9 bases between. This CDR3 contains 11 residues. Germline V gives CDR1 LNHDA, CDR2 SQIVND (reference sequence). The CDR3 bases are TGTGCCAGTAGGTGGCGGAGTGGCTACACCTTC. This codes for CASRWRSGYTF.

In its sample, this clonotype was seen a few times. The chain combines TRBV4-3 with TRBJ1-1; TRBD1 agrees at 11 bases. With 5 bases clipped from V and 5 bases from J, the junction kept 10 bases outside the gene matches. CDR1 is LGHNA, CDR2 YSLEER, per germline. The CDR3 extends over 16 amino acids. Written as DNA, the CDR3 is TGCGCCAGCAGCGGTTCGGACAGGGGGCGCGGGACTGAAGCTTTCTTT. It codes for CASSGSDRGRGTEAFF.

The chain carries TRBV9 and TRBJ2-2; a possible D gene is TRBD1 (6 bases). V lost 4 bases and J lost 5, with 12 bases in between. The CDR3 contains 14 residues. Germline CDR1 and CDR2: SGDLS and YYNGEE. The CDR3 DNA is TGTGCCAGCAGCACCTCCAGGGGAACCGGGGAGCTGTTTTTT. Residues: CASSTSRGTGELFF.